The 30 T cell receptor beta chains below come from one sample, sequenced in a study of blood T cell repertoires in COVID-19. TCRdb's table, derived via immunoSEQ multiplex PCR, lists solely in-frame clones and lacks some. Here the sample spans about 330,000 clones, around 90% being singletons. The sample taken for sequencing was peripheral blood. The receptors originated from a man aged 25-45 years with COVID-19, enrolled during active disease.

This chain joins TRBV7-9 and TRBJ1-2; the match to TRBD1 covers 8 bases. The germline CDR1 and CDR2 sequences are SEHNR and FQNEAQ (reference sequence). CDR3 size: 15 residues. V gave up 2 bases and J gave up 4 bases; unmatched junction bases: 6. The DNA for the CDR3 is TGTGCCAGCAGCTTACAGGGGGCGAAGGGCTATGGCTACACCTTC. Encoded protein: CASSLQGAKGYGYTF. Combining the CDR3 with reference TRBV7-9 and TRBJ1-2 gives the whole variable domain DTGVSQNPRHKITKRGQNVTFRCDPISEHNRLYWYRQTLGQGPEFLTYFQNEAQLEKSRLLSDRFSAERPKGSFSTLEIQRTEQGDSAMYLCASSLQGAKGYGYTFGSGTRLTVV.

The chain is built from TRBV5-1 and TRBJ2-3; 15 positions agree with TRBD2. The V gene's germline CDR1 is SGHRS and CDR2 YFSETQ. Losses at the gene ends were 4 bases for V and 1 base for J; bases not matched to a gene: 7. The CDR3 spans 18 residues. The CDR3 loop reads CASSPGLAGGGGTDTQYF. The CDR3 DNA sequence: TGCGCCAGCAGCCCGGGACTAGCGGGAGGTGGCGGCACAGATACGCAGTATTTT.

The V call is TRBV11-3, the J call TRBJ2-3, with TRBD2 matching 8 bases. The V segment lost 4 bases and the J segment 4 bases; nucleotides outside the gene matches: 7. Germline-derived CDR1 and CDR2 are SGHNT and YENEEA. The CDR3 has 15 residues. The DNA of the CDR3 is TGTGCCAGCAGCTCTCGGGGGGGGACTGCAGATACGCAGTATTTT. Protein product: CASSSRGGTADTQYF.

V is TRBV2 and J is TRBJ2-1; D might be TRBD2 (5 bases). V was clipped by 5 bases and J by 2 bases, with 13 bases between them. CDR1 is SNHLY, CDR2 FYNNEI, per germline. CDR3 length: 15 amino acids. The DNA of the CDR3 is TGTGCCAGCAGTATAGCGAGAGGTACCTACAATGAGCAGTTCTTC. Translating gives CASSIARGTYNEQFF.

This clone turned up a few times. The chain combines TRBV30 with TRBJ1-2; D may be TRBD1 (6 bases). Trimming removed 5 bases from V and 8 bases from J, with 15 bases in between. Germline V lookup: CDR1 GTSNPN, CDR2 SVGIG (reference sequence). The CDR3 consists of 12 residues. The DNA of the CDR3 is TGTGCCTGGTTTCTGGGGGCTTGGGGCTACACCTTC. This encodes CAWFLGAWGYTF.

CDR3 sequence reads: CASSRDGAGGTYNEQFF. In DNA form, the CDR3 reads TGTGCCAGTAGTCGTGATGGGGCGGGGGGCACTTACAATGAGCAGTTCTTC. The chain carries TRBV19 and TRBJ2-1; 8 nucleotides line up with TRBD2. Germline-derived CDR1 and CDR2 are LNHDA and SQIVND (reference sequence). The V segment lost 5 bases and the J segment 4 bases; nucleotides outside the gene matches: 13. The CDR3 runs 17 residues.

The gene calls are TRBV7-3 and TRBJ1-4; D perhaps matches TRBD1 (5 bases). The ends were cut back, 9 bases at V and 2 bases at J, with 16 bases in the middle. Germline V gene sequence: CDR1 SGHTA, CDR2 FQGTGA. This CDR3 is built from 15 residues. CDR3 nucleotide sequence: TGTGCCAGAGGACCCCAGGGTTATACTAATGAAAAACTGTTTTTT. Translating gives CARGPQGYTNEKLFF.

This chain links TRBV30 with TRBJ1-1, with 12 nucleotides matching TRBD1. The CDR3 has 12 amino acids. Germline trimming cut 8 bases from V and 11 bases from J; bases unmatched to any gene: 9. The germline gives CDR1 GTSNPN, CDR2 SVGIG (reference sequence). The CDR3 is CAGGQGAWKAFF. The CDR3 DNA reads TGTGCCGGGGGACAGGGGGCGTGGAAGGCTTTCTTT.

This chain joins TRBV3-1 (or the pseudogene TRBV3-2) and TRBJ2-1, with 10 positions matching TRBD2. CDR3 length equals 16 residues. In germline, CDR1 is LGHDT, CDR2 YNNKEL (reference sequence). J lost 6 bases, V lost 4 bases, and 9 bases had no gene match. This CDR3 reads CASSLGPSGSCNEQFF. Here the CDR3 DNA reads TGTGCCAGCAGCCTCGGTCCTAGCGGGAGTTGCAATGAGCAGTTCTTC.

V usage is TRBV7-3 and J usage is TRBJ2-7; possibly TRBD2 for D (6 bases). The CDR3 is 14 residues long. V was pared by 5 bases and J by 9 bases, with 20 bases between. Germline values: CDR1 SGHTA, CDR2 FQGTGA. CDR3 protein: CASSSSGHPVRQYF. In DNA form, the CDR3 reads TGTGCCAGCAGCAGTAGCGGCCACCCAGTACGGCAGTACTTC.

The J gene is TRBJ2-4, the V gene TRBV5-1; D possibly corresponds to TRBD2 (5 bases). The V and J ends lost 4 bases and 5 bases respectively, with 13 bases between them. Germline V gene sequence: CDR1 SGHRS, CDR2 YFSETQ. CDR3 size: 14 residues. The CDR3 nucleotides read TGCGCCAGCAGCCCGGGGAATACAGAAAACATTCAGTACTTC. It codes for CASSPGNTENIQYF.

J is TRBJ2-2 and V is TRBV6-5; a possible D gene is TRBD1 (5 bases). V was pared by 6 bases and J by 6 bases, with 5 bases between. This CDR3 is 11 amino acids long. Germline values: CDR1 MNHEY, CDR2 SVGAGI. CDR3 in DNA: TGTGCCAGCAGGACAGCCGGGGAGCTGTTTTTT. Encoded protein: CASRTAGELFF.

This chain links TRBV11-1 with TRBJ2-1; D may be TRBD1 (5 bases). The CDR3 consists of 16 residues. Deletions cut 5 bases from V and 0 bases from J, with 14 bases between. Germline V gene sequence: CDR1 SGHAT, CDR2 FQDESV (reference sequence). CDR3 in DNA: TGTGCCAGCAGCATCAGGGTGGCCCTCTCCTACAATGAGCAGTTCTTC. It translates to CASSIRVALSYNEQFF.

The J gene is TRBJ1-1, the V gene TRBV20-1; maybe TRBD1 (5 bases). Between the trimmed V and J ends, which lost 5 bases and 6 bases, there was a span of 10 bases. Germline lookup yields CDR1 DFQATT and CDR2 SNEGSKA (reference sequence). The CDR3 has 11 residues. DNA of the CDR3: TGCAGTGCTTTCGGAGGGGCTGAAGCTTTCTTT. Its protein is CSAFGGAEAFF.

The chain recombines TRBV5-6 with TRBJ1-5; 12 bases agree with TRBD1. V shed 0 bases and J 3 bases; nucleotides not matched to a gene: 7. CDR3 size: 18 residues. Looked up from germline, CDR1 is SGHDT and CDR2 is YYEEEE. Here the CDR3 DNA reads TGTGCCAGCAGCTTGGGCGGGACAGGGGGCTCTTTCAATCAGCCCCAGCATTTT. It is translated as CASSLGGTGGSFNQPQHF.

This clone was observed a few times. The chain employs TRBV28 and TRBJ1-2, with a weak D call TRBD1 (6 bases). V lost 6 bases to trimming and J lost 2 bases, with 16 bases between them. Germline lookup yields CDR1 MDHEN and CDR2 SYDVKM. The CDR3 is 15 residues long. The CDR3 region is CASRTAPGQNYGYTF. CDR3 nucleotides: TGTGCCAGCAGAACAGCCCCGGGACAAAACTATGGCTACACCTTC.

DNA of the CDR3: TGTGCCAGCAGCCACTTCTCGGGAGAGGACAATCAGCCCCAGCATTTT. Translation gives CASSHFSGEDNQPQHF. J is TRBJ1-5 and V is TRBV28, with D uncertain. Germline CDR1 MDHEN, CDR2 SYDVKM. The CDR3 sequence is 16 residues long. Trimming shortened V by 6 bases and J by 3 bases, and 18 bases separated the two germline ends.

This rearrangement joins TRBV18 to TRBJ1-1; a possible D gene is TRBD1 (5 bases). Trimming took 2 bases from V and 3 from J, leaving 10 bases between them. CDR1 is KGHSH and CDR2 is LQKENI in the germline V gene. The CDR3 length is 14 residues. DNA for the CDR3: TGTGCCAGCTCACCAAAGGGAGGGGACACTGAAGCTTTCTTT. Its protein product is CASSPKGGDTEAFF.

This chain uses TRBV4-1 with TRBJ1-1; TRBD1 might be the D (6 bases). The germline CDR1 and CDR2 sequences are MGHRA and YSYEKL. The CDR3 extends over 17 amino acids. The V end lost 4 bases, the J end lost 3 bases, and 21 bases lay between the germline ends. This chain's CDR3 is CASSPRRGGGYDTEAFF. The CDR3 nucleotides are TGCGCCAGCAGCCCTCGTAGGGGGGGCGGATACGACACTGAAGCTTTCTTT.

This chain connects TRBV3-1 (or the pseudogene TRBV3-2) to TRBJ2-3; D is unclear. V was trimmed by 3 bases and J by 2 bases, leaving 6 bases between them. This CDR3 region has 13 residues. The germline CDR1 and CDR2 sequences are LGHDT and YNNKEL (reference sequence). The CDR3 is CASSQRTTDTQYF. CDR3 nucleotides: TGTGCCAGCAGCCAGCGAACCACAGATACGCAGTATTTT.

CDR3 amino acids: CASSFTGTYNEQFF. In DNA, the CDR3 is TGTGCCAGCAGCTTTACAGGGACCTACAATGAGCAGTTCTTC. The rearrangement uses TRBV7-9 and TRBJ2-1; the D gene is possibly TRBD1 (6 bases). Deletions cut 3 bases from V and 2 bases from J, with 8 bases between. Per germline, CDR1 SEHNR and CDR2 FQNEAQ (reference sequence). This CDR3 has 14 residues. The variable domain in full, with the rest retrieved from reference TRBV7-9 and TRBJ2-1, is DTGVSQNPRHKITKRGQNVTFRCDPISEHNRLYWYRQTLGQGPEFLTYFQNEAQLEKSRLLSDRFSAERPKGSFSTLEIQRTEQGDSAMYLCASSFTGTYNEQFFGPGTRLTVL.

The rearrangement uses TRBV30 and TRBJ1-1; D is unclear. V was cut by 4 bases and J by 5 bases, with 14 bases left in between. Germline lookup yields CDR1 GTSNPN and CDR2 SVGIG (reference sequence). The CDR3 loop spans 13 amino acids. Written as DNA, the CDR3 is TGTGCCTGGAAAGCGGCTGAAGGGACTGAAGCTTTCTTT. Its protein is CAWKAAEGTEAFF.

This clone was detected only once. The CDR3 DNA sequence: TGTGCCAGCAGCTTTGACAGGGGGTCCTACAATGAGCAGTTCTTC. Translating gives CASSFDRGSYNEQFF. The chain uses TRBV7-3 and TRBJ2-1; 9 bases align to TRBD1. The CDR3 is made up of 15 amino acids. Trimming cost V 3 bases and J 1 base; bases outside gene matches: 1. Germline loops: CDR1 SGHTA, CDR2 FQGTGA.

Only one count was recorded for this clone. V gene TRBV5-1 combines with J gene TRBJ2-1, with 8 positions matching TRBD1. The germline V gene encodes CDR1 SGHRS and CDR2 YFSETQ. The V and J ends lost 4 bases and 0 bases, in that order; junction bases with no gene match: 12. The CDR3 has 18 residues. CDR3 protein: CASSQIPNRGSSYNEQFF. CDR3 coding DNA: TGCGCCAGCAGCCAAATTCCTAACAGGGGGAGCTCCTACAATGAGCAGTTCTTC.

The V call is TRBV7-6, the J call TRBJ2-7, with TRBD1 matching over 8 bases. This CDR3 has 17 residues. J was trimmed by 0 bases and V by 1 base; bases with no gene match: 8. Germline V gives CDR1 SGHVS, CDR2 FNYEAQ. The chain's CDR3 is CASSLGSGTGLSYEQYF. CDR3 nucleotides: TGTGCCAGCAGCTTAGGTTCCGGGACAGGACTCTCCTACGAGCAGTACTTC.

V and J are TRBV6-5 and TRBJ1-6, with 7 bases lining up with TRBD1. The trim removed 5 bases at V and 9 bases at J, leaving 10 bases unmatched. CDR3 length: 15 residues. Germline V gene data show CDR1 as MNHEY and CDR2 as SVGAGI. CDR3: CASSKGRQGVSPLHF. CDR3 coding DNA: TGTGCCAGCAGTAAGGGGAGACAGGGAGTTTCACCCCTCCACTTT.

The chain uses TRBV5-6 and TRBJ2-5, with TRBD2 matching 9 bases. Germline assignment: CDR1 SGHDT and CDR2 YYEEEE. J was trimmed by 5 bases and V by 0 bases; bases with no gene match: 11. The CDR3 totals 17 residues. The CDR3 reads CASSLVLAGVNRETQYF. The CDR3, as DNA: TGTGCCAGCAGCTTGGTGTTAGCGGGAGTGAATAGGGAGACCCAGTACTTC.

The chain links TRBV6-2 or TRBV6-3 to TRBJ2-5, with 13 bases aligning to TRBD2. The V segment lost 6 bases and the J segment 4 bases; nucleotides outside the gene matches: 8. Germline assignment: CDR1 MNHEY and CDR2 SVGEGT. The CDR3 contains 16 residues. CDR3 residues: CASSRLGLAGVETQYF. The DNA of the CDR3 is TGTGCCAGCAGCCGCCTTGGACTAGCGGGAGTAGAGACCCAGTACTTC.

CDR3: CATSTQGETDTQYF. The CDR3 region has the DNA TGTGCCACCAGTACACAGGGGGAAACAGATACGCAGTATTTT. The J gene is TRBJ2-3, the V gene TRBV24-1; 8 nucleotides line up with TRBD1. The CDR3 length is 14 residues. Germline V CDR1 and CDR2: KGHDR, SFDVKD. V gave up 6 bases and J gave up 3 bases; unmatched junction bases: 4.

V usage is TRBV5-1 and J usage is TRBJ1-6, with 8 bases matching TRBD1. The germline CDR1 and CDR2 sequences are SGHRS and YFSETQ. This CDR3 spans 17 amino acids. V lost 2 bases to trimming and J lost 2 bases; unmatched junction nucleotides: 6. The CDR3 nucleotides read TGCGCCAGCAGCTTCGGACAGGGTGATCCCTATAATTCACCCCTCCACTTT. It yields the protein CASSFGQGDPYNSPLHF.